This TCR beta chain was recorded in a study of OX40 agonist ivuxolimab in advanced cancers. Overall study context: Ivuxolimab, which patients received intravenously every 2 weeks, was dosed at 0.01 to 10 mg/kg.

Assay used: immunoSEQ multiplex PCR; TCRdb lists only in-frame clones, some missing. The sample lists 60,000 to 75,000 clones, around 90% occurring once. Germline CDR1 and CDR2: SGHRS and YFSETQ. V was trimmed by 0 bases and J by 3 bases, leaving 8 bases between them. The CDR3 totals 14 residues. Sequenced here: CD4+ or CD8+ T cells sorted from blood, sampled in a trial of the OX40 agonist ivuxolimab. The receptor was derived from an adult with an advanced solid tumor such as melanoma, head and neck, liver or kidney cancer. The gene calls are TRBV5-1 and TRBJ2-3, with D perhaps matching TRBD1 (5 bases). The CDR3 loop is CASSLAAGTDTQYF. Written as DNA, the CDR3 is TGCGCCAGCAGCTTGGCGGCAGGGACAGATACGCAGTATTTT.